The rows below give T cell receptor beta chains drawn from one sample of a study of T cells in Graves' hyperthyroidism and ophthalmopathy. One entry per CDR3 protein, called by TCRdb with MiXCR from the multiplex PCR reads. The sample includes around 520,000 distinct CDR3 sequences, around 24% of them seen just once. The sequenced material came from blood. These TCRs come from a woman aged 25 to 39 with Graves' ophthalmopathy. The CDR3 runs from the conserved cysteine through the conserved F or W. A D gene is named only where the DNA matches it firmly. Clone size is stated in some rows and not others, as once, few, many or a class when expanded.

D	size	V	J	CDR3	DNA
.	.	TRBV28	TRBJ2-7	CASRIPSSYEQYF	TGTGCCAGCAGAATCCCTAGCAGCTACGAGCAGTACTTC
TRBD1	few	TRBV20-1	TRBJ2-5	CSASGTGSPETQYF	TGCAGTGCTAGCGGGACAGGCTCCCCGGAGACCCAGTACTTC
.	many	TRBV2	TRBJ1-2	CASSVWGSGYTF	TGTGCCAGCAGTGTTTGGGGGTCCGGCTACACCTTC
.	.	TRBV6-1	TRBJ1-5	CASSETPITLGGNQPQHF	TGTGCCAGCAGTGAAACCCCCATCACCCTCGGTGGCAATCAGCCCCAGCATTTT
.	.	TRBV30	TRBJ1-5	CAWSGPGHQPQHF	TGTGCCTGGAGTGGGCCAGGGCATCAGCCCCAGCATTTT
.	many	TRBV29-1	TRBJ2-7	CSVGVVGHHLEQYF	TGCAGCGTTGGCGTAGTGGGGCACCATCTAGAGCAGTACTTC
.	few	TRBV25-1	TRBJ1-1	CASTLGGDTEAFF	TGTGCCAGCACCCTGGGTGGCGACACTGAAGCTTTCTTT
.	.	TRBV14	TRBJ1-1	CASSQILVGSTEAFF	TGTGCCAGCAGCCAAATTCTTGTGGGGTCCACTGAAGCTTTCTTT
.	.	TRBV6-1	TRBJ1-3	CASSELQIGNTIYF	TGTGCCAGCAGTGAATTGCAGATTGGAAACACCATATATTTT
.	many	TRBV20-1	TRBJ1-1	CSASAPGQLAFF	TGCAGTGCTAGTGCCCCCGGACAGTTGGCTTTCTTT
.	.	TRBV20-1	TRBJ1-3	CSAGETSSGNTIYF	TGCAGTGCTGGAGAGACGAGCTCTGGAAACACCATATATTTT
TRBD1	.	TRBV4-1	TRBJ1-5	CASSQGTPGTGGFNQPQHF	TGCGCCAGCAGCCAAGGGACCCCCGGGACAGGAGGTTTCAATCAGCCCCAGCATTTT